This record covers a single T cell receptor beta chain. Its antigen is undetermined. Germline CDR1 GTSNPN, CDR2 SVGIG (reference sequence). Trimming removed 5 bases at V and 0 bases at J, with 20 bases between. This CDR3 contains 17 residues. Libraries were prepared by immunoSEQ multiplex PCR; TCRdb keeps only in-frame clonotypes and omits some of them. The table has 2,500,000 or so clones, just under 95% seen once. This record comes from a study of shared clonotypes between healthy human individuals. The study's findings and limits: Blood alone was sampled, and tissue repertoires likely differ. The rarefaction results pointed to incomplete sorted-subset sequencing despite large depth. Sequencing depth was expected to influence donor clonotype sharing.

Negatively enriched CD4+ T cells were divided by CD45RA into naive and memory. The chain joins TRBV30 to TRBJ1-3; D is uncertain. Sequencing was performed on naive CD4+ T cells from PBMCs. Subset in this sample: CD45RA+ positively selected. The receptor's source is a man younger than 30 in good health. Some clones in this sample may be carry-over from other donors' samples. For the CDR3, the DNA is TGTGCCTGGGGGCCTCGCGACCCGTACACCTCTGGAAACACCATATATTTT. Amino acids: CAWGPRDPYTSGNTIYF. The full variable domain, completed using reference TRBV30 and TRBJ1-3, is SQTIHQWPATLVQPVGSPLSLECTVEGTSNPNLYWYRQAAGRGLQLLFYSVGIGQISSEVPQNLSASRPQDRQFILSSKKLLLSDSGFYLCAWGPRDPYTSGNTIYFGEGSWLTVV.